Described below is a single T cell receptor (beta chain) sequence and its context. Its specificity is not known. For the second PCR, which ran for roughly 7 to 11 cycles, a sample-barcoded 5' primer and a J-beta primer mix were used. One entry per CDR3 protein results from TCRdb running MiXCR on the 5' RACE reads. The sample shows some 760,000 distinct CDR3 sequences, just under 25% of them seen only once. The source of the sample is a study of blood T cells in healthy people across ages. Findings and caveats of the study: The unsorted PBMCs prevented any conclusive comparison of naive versus antigen-experienced cells.

The CDR3 runs 14 residues. Germline values: CDR1 WSHSY, CDR2 SAAADI. Trimming took off 5 bases at V and 2 bases at J, with 12 bases between the two ends. These data also formed part of another study, on T cells of mothers and their children. That report notes: Six children, together with their three healthy Caucasian mothers, made up the donors. Related and unrelated pairs show similar thymic shaping of TCR recombination output.

The chain is built from TRBV10-2 and TRBJ2-5; D possibly matches TRBD1 or TRBD2 (5 bases each). Sequencing was performed on blood. The source of this sequence is a boy younger than 18 in good health. CDR3 coding DNA: TGCGCCAGCAGTTTGGGACGTACGCAAGAGACCCAGTACTTC. Its protein is CASSLGRTQETQYF.